This T cell receptor beta chain was observed in a study of blood T cell repertoires in COVID-19. Turning to the study itself: The study drew acute and convalescent COVID-19 samples from the United States, Italy and Spain. The analysed material was cDNA or gDNA that came from T cells, B-cell-depleted T cells, or PBMCs.

Under the authors' procedure: Estimation of nucleated cell counts relied on the amplification of reference gene primers. Repertoires were generated with immunoSEQ multiplex PCR, while TCRdb's copy carries only in-frame clones and drops some. V, J and clone size reflect that table, while D and trimming were determined from the DNA. This table has more than 95,000 clones, roughly 80% appearing once. Germline-derived CDR1 and CDR2 are SGHDT and YYEEEE. V shed 1 base and J shed 7 bases, with 12 bases lying between them. This CDR3 region has 14 residues. There are a few counts of this clone. The sequence was collected from a woman between 70 and 85 years old with acute or convalescent COVID-19. Sequencing was carried out using peripheral blood. The chain has TRBV5-6 and TRBJ1-5; maybe TRBD1 (5 bases). The CDR3 DNA sequence: TGTGCCAGCAGCTTGACAGGAGAGCTACAGCCCCAGCATTTT. It encodes CASSLTGELQPQHF. The complete variable domain, with remaining parts taken from reference TRBV5-6 and TRBJ1-5, reads DAGVTQSPTHLIKTRGQQVTLRCSPKSGHDTVSWYQQALGQGPQFIFQYYEEEERQRGNFPDRFSGHQFPNYSSELNVNALLLGDSALYLCASSLTGELQPQHFGDGTRLSIL.